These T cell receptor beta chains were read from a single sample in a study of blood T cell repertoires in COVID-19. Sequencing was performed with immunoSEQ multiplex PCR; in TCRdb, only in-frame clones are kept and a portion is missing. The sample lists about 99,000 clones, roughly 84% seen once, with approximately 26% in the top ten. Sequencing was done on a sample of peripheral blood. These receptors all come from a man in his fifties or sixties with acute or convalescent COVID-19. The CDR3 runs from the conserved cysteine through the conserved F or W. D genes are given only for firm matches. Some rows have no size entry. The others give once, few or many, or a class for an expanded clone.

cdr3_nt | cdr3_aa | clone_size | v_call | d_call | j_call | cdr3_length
TGTGCCAGCAGCTTCCCGGGACAGGGGGCACAAGAGACCCAGTACTTC | CASSFPGQGAQETQYF | once | TRBV11-3 | TRBD1 | TRBJ2-5 | 16
TGTGCCAGCAGCTCCGAGTCGAACACCATATATTTT | CASSSESNTIYF | NA | TRBV7-8 | NA | TRBJ1-3 | 12
TGTGCCAGCAGCCTTATCGCGAACACCGGGGAGCTGTTTTTT | CASSLIANTGELFF | NA | TRBV3-1/TRBV3-2 | NA | TRBJ2-2 | 14
TGTGCCACCAGTGATCCTCTAGCGGGAGGGCCAAGTCGCTACAATGAGCAGTTCTTC | CATSDPLAGGPSRYNEQFF | NA | TRBV24-1 | TRBD2 | TRBJ2-1 | 19
TGTGCCAGCAGCTTGGCGCGGGCGAGTGGCACTGAAGCTTTCTTT | CASSLARASGTEAFF | NA | TRBV5-4 | NA | TRBJ1-1 | 15
TGTGCCAGCAGTGATTGGGGGCGAGGAAACACCATATATTTT | CASSDWGRGNTIYF | NA | TRBV6-1 | NA | TRBJ1-3 | 14
TGTGCCAGCAGTGAATTGGAGCGGGACCAGGGCAATGAGCAGTTCTTC | CASSELERDQGNEQFF | NA | TRBV2 | TRBD2 | TRBJ2-1 | 16
TGTGCCAGCAGTCGACAAGGGGACACTGAAGCTTTCTTT | CASSRQGDTEAFF | NA | TRBV14 | NA | TRBJ1-1 | 13
TGTGCCAGCAGCCCACTAGCGGAAGATACGCAGTATTTT | CASSPLAEDTQYF | NA | TRBV9 | TRBD2 | TRBJ2-3 | 13
TGTGCCAGTAGTAACACCGGACAACCCCACTACGAGCAGTACTTC | CASSNTGQPHYEQYF | NA | TRBV19 | NA | TRBJ2-7 | 15
TGTGCCACCAGCAGGGGAGGGACAGGTCAAGAGACCCAGTACTTC | CATSRGGTGQETQYF | NA | TRBV15 | NA | TRBJ2-5 | 15
TGTGCCACCAGTGATTTCGGGGATCAGCCCCAGCATTTT | CATSDFGDQPQHF | few | TRBV24-1 | NA | TRBJ1-5 | 13
TGCGCCAGCAGCCCGAGACAGGGTGGGACTGAAGCTTTCTTT | CASSPRQGGTEAFF | few | TRBV4-1 | TRBD1 | TRBJ1-1 | 14
TGTGCCAGCAGCGGAATCGGGGTCGGCTACACCTTC | CASSGIGVGYTF | NA | TRBV9 | NA | TRBJ1-2 | 12
TGTGCCAGCAGTGGGGTTGCGGGGGAAGCTTTCTTT | CASSGVAGEAFF | few | TRBV2 | NA | TRBJ1-1 | 12
TGTGCCAGCAGGGTTTCGGGAGGGGATGAAAAACTGTTTTTT | CASRVSGGDEKLFF | NA | TRBV6-5 | NA | TRBJ1-4 | 14
TGCGCCAGCAGCTCAGGGACAGGGGTCCCAGATACGCAGTATTTT | CASSSGTGVPDTQYF | NA | TRBV5-1 | TRBD1 | TRBJ2-3 | 15
TGCGCCAGCAGCCAAGATAGGAGAGAGACCCAGTACTTC | CASSQDRRETQYF | NA | TRBV4-3 | NA | TRBJ2-5 | 13
TGTGCCACCAGCAGAGATCGAGACTTCGGTGAGCAGTTCTTC | CATSRDRDFGEQFF | once | TRBV15 | NA | TRBJ2-1 | 14
TGTGCCAGCTCACGGGTTACCGGGACAGACTATGGCTACACCTTC | CASSRVTGTDYGYTF | NA | TRBV18 | TRBD1 | TRBJ1-2 | 15